The following is a T cell receptor (beta chain) sequence with its context. This sample is drawn from a study of blood T cell repertoires in COVID-19. Study-level background: The United States, Italy and Spain supplied acute and convalescent COVID-19 samples. PBMCs, B-cell-depleted T cells, or T cells were the source of the cDNA or gDNA that made up the material.

TCRdb's copy holds only in-frame clones and misses some; the assay was immunoSEQ multiplex PCR. Seen here are about 29,000 clones, roughly 80% observed once, and the top ten hold 35% to 55%. Trimming cost V 5 bases and J 4 bases, with 11 bases left between them. The CDR3 length is 13 residues. Germline CDR1 is MDHEN and CDR2 is SYDVKM. The sample was peripheral blood. The chain couples TRBV28 to TRBJ2-5; D is unclear. The TCR comes from an older woman with acute or convalescent COVID-19. This CDR3 is CASSLPHIETQYF. The CDR3, as DNA: TGTGCCAGCAGTCTCCCCCACATAGAGACCCAGTACTTC. The full variable domain, completed using reference TRBV28 and TRBJ2-5, is DVKVTQSSRYLVKRTGEKVFLECVQDMDHENMFWYRQDPGLGLRLIYFSYDVKMKEKGDIPEGYSVSREKKERFSLILESASTNQTSMYLCASSLPHIETQYFGPGTRLLVL.